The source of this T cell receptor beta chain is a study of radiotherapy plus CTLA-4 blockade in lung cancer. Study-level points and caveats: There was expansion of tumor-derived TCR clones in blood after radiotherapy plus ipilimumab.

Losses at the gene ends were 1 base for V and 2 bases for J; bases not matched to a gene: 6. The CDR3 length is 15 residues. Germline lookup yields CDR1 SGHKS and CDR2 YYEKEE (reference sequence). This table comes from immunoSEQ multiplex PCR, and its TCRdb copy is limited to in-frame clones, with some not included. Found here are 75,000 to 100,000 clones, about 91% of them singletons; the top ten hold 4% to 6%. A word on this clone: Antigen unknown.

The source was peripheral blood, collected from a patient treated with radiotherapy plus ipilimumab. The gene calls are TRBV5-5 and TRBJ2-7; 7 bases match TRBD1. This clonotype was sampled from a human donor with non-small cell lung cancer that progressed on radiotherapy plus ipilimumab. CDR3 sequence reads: CASSLYEGQTYEQYF. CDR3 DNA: TGTGCCAGCAGCTTGTACGAGGGACAGACCTACGAGCAGTACTTC.